A selection of T cell receptor beta chains follows, all from one sample in a study of Tregs in tolerant kidney transplant recipients. Produced via immunoSEQ multiplex PCR; TCRdb's table is partial and in-frame only. Here the sample spans around 230,000 clones, about 80% being singletons. Sample: CD4+ T cells from blood. The receptors were sampled from a human donor in good health. The CDR3 runs from the conserved cysteine through the conserved F or W. A D gene is named only where the DNA matches it firmly. Only some rows state a clone size, as once, few, many or a class for expanded clones.

j_call,v_call,d_call,clone_size,cdr3_nt,cdr3_aa
TRBJ2-2,TRBV6-5,.,.,TGTGCCAGCAGTTTACACTCCTCGAACACCGGGGAGCTGTTTTTT,CASSLHSSNTGELFF
TRBJ1-1,TRBV7-9,.,.,TGTGCCAGCAGCTTATGGTCGGACAGTGAAGCTTTCTTT,CASSLWSDSEAFF
TRBJ2-3,TRBV10-3,.,.,TGTGCCATCAGTGAACTAGGGGGAGGAGATTCGGGTACGCAGTATTTT,CAISELGGGDSGTQYF
TRBJ2-7,TRBV7-9,.,once,TGTGCCAGCAGCTCGGACAGACTCGAGCAGTACTTC,CASSSDRLEQYF
TRBJ1-2,TRBV6-1,.,few,TGTGCCAGCGGGACTGCCCCCAACTATGGCTACACCTTC,CASGTAPNYGYTF
TRBJ1-2,TRBV7-9,TRBD1,.,TGTGCCAGCAGCCCTCCGGGACAGTATGGCTACACCTTC,CASSPPGQYGYTF
TRBJ1-2,TRBV18,.,.,TGTGCCAGCTCCCCTTCTTTGAAACATATCGGCTACACCTTC,CASSPSLKHIGYTF
TRBJ1-4,TRBV30,.,.,TGTGCCTGGAAAAGGGCCGGCAATTCTGAAAAACTGTTTTTT,CAWKRAGNSEKLFF
TRBJ2-2,TRBV14,.,few,TGTGCCAGCAGCCAAGCTTCTGGGACACAGAACACCGGGGAGCTGTTTTTT,CASSQASGTQNTGELFF
TRBJ1-5,TRBV9,.,.,TGTGCCAGCAGCGTAGAGAAGGAGGGGTCCGGGCCCCAGCATTTT,CASSVEKEGSGPQHF
TRBJ2-3,TRBV7-8,TRBD2,.,TGTGCCAGCAGCACACTAGCGGGAGCCATACGCACAGATACGCAGTATTTT,CASSTLAGAIRTDTQYF
TRBJ1-6,TRBV9,.,.,TGTGCCAGCAGCGTAGTACCAGGCGGGGCCCCCCTCCACTTT,CASSVVPGGAPLHF
TRBJ1-2,TRBV5-4,.,once,TGTGCCAGCAGACCTCGTAACCTATTTCCCGACTATGGCTACACCTTC,CASRPRNLFPDYGYTF